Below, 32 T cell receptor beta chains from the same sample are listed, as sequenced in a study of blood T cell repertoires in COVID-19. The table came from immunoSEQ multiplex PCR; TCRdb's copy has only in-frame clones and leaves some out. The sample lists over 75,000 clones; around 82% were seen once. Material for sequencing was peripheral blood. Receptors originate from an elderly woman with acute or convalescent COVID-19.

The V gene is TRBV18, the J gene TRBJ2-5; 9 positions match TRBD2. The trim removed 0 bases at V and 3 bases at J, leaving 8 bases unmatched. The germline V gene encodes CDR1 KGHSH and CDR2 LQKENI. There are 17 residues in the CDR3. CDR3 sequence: CASSPPQGTSTKETQYF. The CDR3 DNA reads TGTGCCAGCTCACCACCGCAAGGGACTAGCACTAAAGAGACCCAGTACTTC. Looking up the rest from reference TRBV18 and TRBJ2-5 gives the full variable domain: NAGVMQNPRHLVRRRGQEARLRCSPMKGHSHVYWYRQLPEEGLKFMVYLQKENIIDESGMPKERFSAEFPKEGPSILRIQQVVRGDSAAYFCASSPPQGTSTKETQYFGPGTRLLVL.

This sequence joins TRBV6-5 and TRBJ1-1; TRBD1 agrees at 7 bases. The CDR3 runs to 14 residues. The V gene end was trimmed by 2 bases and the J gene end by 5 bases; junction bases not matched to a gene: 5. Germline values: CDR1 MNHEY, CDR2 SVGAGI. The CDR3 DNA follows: TGTGCCAGCAGTTACCGACAGGGTCAAACTGAAGCTTTCTTT. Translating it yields CASSYRQGQTEAFF.

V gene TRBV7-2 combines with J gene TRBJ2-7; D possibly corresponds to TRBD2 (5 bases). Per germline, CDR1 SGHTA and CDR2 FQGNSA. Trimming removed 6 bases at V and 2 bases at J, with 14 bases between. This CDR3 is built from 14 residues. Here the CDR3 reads CASSKRRPPYEQYF. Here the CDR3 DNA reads TGTGCCAGCAGTAAGCGGAGGCCCCCCTACGAGCAGTACTTC.

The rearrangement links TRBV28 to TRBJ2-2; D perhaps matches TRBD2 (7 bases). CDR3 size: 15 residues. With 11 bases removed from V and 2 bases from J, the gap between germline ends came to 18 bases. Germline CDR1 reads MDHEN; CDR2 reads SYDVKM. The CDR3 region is CALQEGGHNTGELFF. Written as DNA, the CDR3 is TGTGCCCTCCAGGAGGGGGGGCACAACACCGGGGAGCTGTTTTTT. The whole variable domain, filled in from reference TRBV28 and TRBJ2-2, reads DVKVTQSSRYLVKRTGEKVFLECVQDMDHENMFWYRQDPGLGLRLIYFSYDVKMKEKGDIPEGYSVSREKKERFSLILESASTNQTSMYLCALQEGGHNTGELFFGEGSRLTVL.

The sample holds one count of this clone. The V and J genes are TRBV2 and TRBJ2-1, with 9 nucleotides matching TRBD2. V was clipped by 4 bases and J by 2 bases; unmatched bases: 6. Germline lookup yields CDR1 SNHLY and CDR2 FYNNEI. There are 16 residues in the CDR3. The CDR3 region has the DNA TGTGCCAGCAGTGGGCCTAGCGGGATGGCCTACAATGAGCAGTTCTTC. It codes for CASSGPSGMAYNEQFF.

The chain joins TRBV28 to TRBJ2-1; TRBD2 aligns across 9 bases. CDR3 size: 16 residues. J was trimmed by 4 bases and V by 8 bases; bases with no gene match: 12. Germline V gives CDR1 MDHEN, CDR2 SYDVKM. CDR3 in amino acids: CASPPAPSGKYNEQFF. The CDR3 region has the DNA TGTGCCAGCCCCCCGGCCCCTAGCGGGAAGTACAATGAGCAGTTCTTC.

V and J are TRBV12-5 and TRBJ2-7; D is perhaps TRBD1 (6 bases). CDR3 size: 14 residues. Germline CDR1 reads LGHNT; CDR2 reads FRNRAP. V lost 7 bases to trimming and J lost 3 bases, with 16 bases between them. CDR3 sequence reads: CASVNRERGYEQYF. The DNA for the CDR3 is TGTGCTAGTGTTAACAGGGAGAGGGGCTACGAGCAGTACTTC.

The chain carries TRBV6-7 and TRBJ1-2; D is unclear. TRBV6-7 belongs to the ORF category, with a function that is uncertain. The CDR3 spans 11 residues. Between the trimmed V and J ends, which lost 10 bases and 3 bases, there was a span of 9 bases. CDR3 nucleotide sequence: TGTGCCACTATGCGTTACTATGGCTACACCTTC. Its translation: CATMRYYGYTF.

CDR3 protein: CASSTGLAVSSYNEQFF. In DNA form, the CDR3 reads TGTGCCAGTAGTACCGGACTAGCGGTAAGCTCCTACAATGAGCAGTTCTTC. The chain uses TRBV19 and TRBJ2-1; 10 bases map to TRBD2. The V and J ends lost 4 bases and 0 bases, in that order; junction bases with no gene match: 6. CDR3 size: 17 residues. Germline lookup yields CDR1 LNHDA and CDR2 SQIVND (reference sequence).

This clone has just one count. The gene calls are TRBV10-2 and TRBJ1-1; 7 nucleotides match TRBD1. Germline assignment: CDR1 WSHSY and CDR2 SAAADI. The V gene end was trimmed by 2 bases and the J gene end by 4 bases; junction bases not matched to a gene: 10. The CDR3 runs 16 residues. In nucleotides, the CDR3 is TGCGCCAGCAGTGAGACCGCCCCAGGGGGGTCCACTGAAGCTTTCTTT. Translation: CASSETAPGGSTEAFF.

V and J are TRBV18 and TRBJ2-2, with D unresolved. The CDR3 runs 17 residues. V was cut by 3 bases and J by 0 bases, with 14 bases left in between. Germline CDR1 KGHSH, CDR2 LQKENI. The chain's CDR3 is CASSPYEAGPNTGELFF. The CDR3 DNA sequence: TGTGCCAGCTCACCGTATGAGGCCGGTCCGAACACCGGGGAGCTGTTTTTT.

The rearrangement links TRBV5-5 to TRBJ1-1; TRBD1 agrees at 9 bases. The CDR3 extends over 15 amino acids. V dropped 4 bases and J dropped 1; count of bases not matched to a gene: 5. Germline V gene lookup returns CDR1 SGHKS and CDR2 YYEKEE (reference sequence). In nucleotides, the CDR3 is TGTGCCAGCAGCGGGACAGGGTTGCAGAACACTGAAGCTTTCTTT. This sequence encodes CASSGTGLQNTEAFF.

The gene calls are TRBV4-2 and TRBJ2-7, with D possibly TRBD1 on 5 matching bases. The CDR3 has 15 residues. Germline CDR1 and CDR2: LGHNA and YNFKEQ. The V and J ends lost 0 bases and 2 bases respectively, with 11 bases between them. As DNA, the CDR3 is TGTGCCAGCAGCCAAGATGGGCAGGGCCCCTACGAGCAGTACTTC. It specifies CASSQDGQGPYEQYF.

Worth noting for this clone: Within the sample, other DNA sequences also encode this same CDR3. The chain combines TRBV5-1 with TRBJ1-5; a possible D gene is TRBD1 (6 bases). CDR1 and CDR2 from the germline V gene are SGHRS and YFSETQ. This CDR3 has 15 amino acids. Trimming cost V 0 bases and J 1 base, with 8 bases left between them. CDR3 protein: CASSLGGQSNQPQHF. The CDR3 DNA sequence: TGCGCCAGCAGCTTGGGGGGGCAGAGCAATCAGCCCCAGCATTTT. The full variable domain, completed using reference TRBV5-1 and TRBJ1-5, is KAGVTQTPRYLIKTRGQQVTLSCSPISGHRSVSWYQQTPGQGLQFLFEYFSETQRNKGNFPGRFSGRQFSNSRSEMNVSTLELGDSALYLCASSLGGQSNQPQHFGDGTRLSIL.

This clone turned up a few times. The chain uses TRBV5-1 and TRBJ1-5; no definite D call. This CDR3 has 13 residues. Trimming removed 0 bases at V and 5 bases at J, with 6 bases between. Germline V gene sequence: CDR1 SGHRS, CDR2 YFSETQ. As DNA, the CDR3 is TGCGCCAGCAGCTTGGGGGAGGATCAGCCCCAGCATTTT. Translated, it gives CASSLGEDQPQHF.

The CDR3 nucleotides read TGCAGCGTACTCGGGGGGAACACTGAAGCTTTCTTT. This encodes CSVLGGNTEAFF. The rearrangement uses TRBV29-1 and TRBJ1-1, with D perhaps matching TRBD1 (5 bases). Germline V gene data show CDR1 as SQVTM and CDR2 as ANQGSEA. This CDR3 spans 12 amino acids. V was trimmed by 6 bases and J by 1 base, leaving 9 bases between them.

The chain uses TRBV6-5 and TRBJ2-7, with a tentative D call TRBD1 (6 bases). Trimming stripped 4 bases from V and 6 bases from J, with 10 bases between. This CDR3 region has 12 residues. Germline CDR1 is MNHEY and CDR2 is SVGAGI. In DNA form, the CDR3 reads TGTGCCAGCAGTTTTCAGGGGCGCGAGCAGTACTTC. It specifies CASSFQGREQYF.

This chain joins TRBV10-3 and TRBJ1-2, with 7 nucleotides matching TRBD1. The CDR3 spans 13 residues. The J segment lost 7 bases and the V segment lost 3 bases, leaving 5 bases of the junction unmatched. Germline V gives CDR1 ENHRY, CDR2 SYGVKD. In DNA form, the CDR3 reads TGTGCCATCAGTGATGACAGGGTAACTGGCTACACCTTC. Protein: CAISDDRVTGYTF.

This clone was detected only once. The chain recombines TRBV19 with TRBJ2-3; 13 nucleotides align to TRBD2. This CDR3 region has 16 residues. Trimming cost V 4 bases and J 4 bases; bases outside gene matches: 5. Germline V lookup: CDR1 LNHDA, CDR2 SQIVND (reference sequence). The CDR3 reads CASSRTSGSVADTQYF. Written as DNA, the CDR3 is TGTGCCAGTAGTAGGACTAGCGGGAGTGTCGCAGATACGCAGTATTTT.

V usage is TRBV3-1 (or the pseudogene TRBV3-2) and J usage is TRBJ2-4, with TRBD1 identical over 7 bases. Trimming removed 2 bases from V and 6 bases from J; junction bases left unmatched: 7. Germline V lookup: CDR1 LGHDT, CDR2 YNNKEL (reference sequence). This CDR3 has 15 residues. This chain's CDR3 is CASSQQQGLGNIQYF. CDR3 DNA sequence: TGTGCCAGCAGCCAACAACAGGGGCTGGGAAACATTCAGTACTTC.

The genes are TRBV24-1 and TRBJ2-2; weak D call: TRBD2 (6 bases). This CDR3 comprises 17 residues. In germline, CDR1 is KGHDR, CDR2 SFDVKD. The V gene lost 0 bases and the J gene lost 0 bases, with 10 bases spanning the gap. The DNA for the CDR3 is TGTGCCACCAGTGATTTGCTGGCTAGCGCGAACACCGGGGAGCTGTTTTTT. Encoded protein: CATSDLLASANTGELFF.

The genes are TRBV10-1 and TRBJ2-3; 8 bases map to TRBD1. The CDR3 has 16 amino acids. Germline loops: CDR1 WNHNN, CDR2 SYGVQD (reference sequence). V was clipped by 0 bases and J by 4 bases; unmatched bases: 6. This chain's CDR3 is CASSESTNRGADTQYF. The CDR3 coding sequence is TGCGCCAGCAGTGAGTCGACTAACAGGGGGGCAGATACGCAGTATTTT.

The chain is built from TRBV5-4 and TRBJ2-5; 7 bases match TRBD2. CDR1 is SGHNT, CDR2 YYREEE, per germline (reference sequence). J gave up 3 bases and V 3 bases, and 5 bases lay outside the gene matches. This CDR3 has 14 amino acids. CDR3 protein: CASSSPRGEETQYF. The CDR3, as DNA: TGTGCCAGCAGCTCCCCTCGGGGGGAAGAGACCCAGTACTTC.

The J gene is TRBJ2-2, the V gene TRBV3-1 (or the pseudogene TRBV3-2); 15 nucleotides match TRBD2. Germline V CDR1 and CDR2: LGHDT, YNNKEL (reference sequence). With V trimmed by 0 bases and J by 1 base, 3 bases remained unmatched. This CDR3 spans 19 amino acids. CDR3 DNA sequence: TGTGCCAGCAGCCAAGAAGGGACTAGCGGGAGGTGGAACACCGGGGAGCTGTTTTTT. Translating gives CASSQEGTSGRWNTGELFF.

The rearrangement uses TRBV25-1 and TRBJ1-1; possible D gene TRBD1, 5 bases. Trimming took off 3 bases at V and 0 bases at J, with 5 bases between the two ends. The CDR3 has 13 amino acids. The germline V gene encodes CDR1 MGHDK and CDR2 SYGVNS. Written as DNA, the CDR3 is TGTGCCAGCAGTGAGACAGTGAACACTGAAGCTTTCTTT. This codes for CASSETVNTEAFF.

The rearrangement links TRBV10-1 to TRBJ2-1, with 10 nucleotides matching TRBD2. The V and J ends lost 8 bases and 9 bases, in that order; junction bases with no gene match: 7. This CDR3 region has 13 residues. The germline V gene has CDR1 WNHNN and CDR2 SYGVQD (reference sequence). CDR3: CASGLAGVAEQFF. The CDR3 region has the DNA TGCGCCAGCGGGCTAGCGGGAGTCGCTGAGCAGTTCTTC.

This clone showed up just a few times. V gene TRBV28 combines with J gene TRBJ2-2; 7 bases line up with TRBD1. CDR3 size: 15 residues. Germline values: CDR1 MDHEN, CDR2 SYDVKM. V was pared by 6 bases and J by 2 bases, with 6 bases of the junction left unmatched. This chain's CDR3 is CASSLGQDNTGELFF. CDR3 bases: TGTGCCAGCAGCCTAGGACAGGACAACACCGGGGAGCTGTTTTTT.

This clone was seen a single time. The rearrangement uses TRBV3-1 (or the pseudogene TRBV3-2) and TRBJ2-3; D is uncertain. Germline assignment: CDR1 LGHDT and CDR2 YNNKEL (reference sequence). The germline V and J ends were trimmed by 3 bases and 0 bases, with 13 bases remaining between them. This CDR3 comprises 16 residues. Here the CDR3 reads CASSHAKRISTDTQYF. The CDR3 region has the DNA TGTGCCAGCAGCCACGCGAAGAGAATTAGCACAGATACGCAGTATTTT.

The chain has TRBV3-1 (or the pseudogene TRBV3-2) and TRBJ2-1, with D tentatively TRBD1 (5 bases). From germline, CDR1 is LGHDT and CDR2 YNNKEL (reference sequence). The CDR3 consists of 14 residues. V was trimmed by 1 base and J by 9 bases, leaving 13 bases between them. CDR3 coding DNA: TGTGCCAGCAGCCAAGTCGACAGCAGAGTTGAGCAGTTCTTC. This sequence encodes CASSQVDSRVEQFF.

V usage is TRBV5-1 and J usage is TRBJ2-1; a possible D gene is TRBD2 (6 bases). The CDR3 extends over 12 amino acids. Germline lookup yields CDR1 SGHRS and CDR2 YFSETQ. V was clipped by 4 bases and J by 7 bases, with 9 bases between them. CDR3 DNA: TGCGCCAGCAGCGGAGGGCTGAATGAGCAGTTCTTC. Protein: CASSGGLNEQFF.

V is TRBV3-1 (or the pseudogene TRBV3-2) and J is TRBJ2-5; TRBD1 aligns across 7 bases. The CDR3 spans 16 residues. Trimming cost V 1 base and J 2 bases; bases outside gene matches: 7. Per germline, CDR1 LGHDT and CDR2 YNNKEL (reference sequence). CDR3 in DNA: TGTGCCAGCAGCCAAGGGGGACAGATTACACAAGAGACCCAGTACTTC. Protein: CASSQGGQITQETQYF.

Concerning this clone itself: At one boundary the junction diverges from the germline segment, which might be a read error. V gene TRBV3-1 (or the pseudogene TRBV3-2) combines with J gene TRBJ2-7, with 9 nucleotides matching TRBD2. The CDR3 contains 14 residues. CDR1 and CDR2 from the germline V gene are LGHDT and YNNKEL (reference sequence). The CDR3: CASSQASHRAGGSF. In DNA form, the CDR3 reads TGTGCCAGCAGCCAAGCTAGCCACCGAGCGGGAGGCTCATTC.